Below, 16 T cell receptor beta chains from the same sample are listed, as sequenced in a study of T cell responses to AZD1222 COVID-19 vaccine. Profiled with immunoSEQ multiplex PCR; TCRdb holds only in-frame clones, not every one. The sample carries approximately 90,000 clones, 80% to 90% recorded once. Sequences were derived from peripheral blood, sampled on day 0 of AZD1222 vaccination. The receptors stem from an adult in good health.

This chain links TRBV6-6 with TRBJ1-5; TRBD1 matches at 8 bases. The germline gives CDR1 MNHNY, CDR2 SVGAGI (reference sequence). The V and J ends lost 7 bases and 2 bases, in that order; junction bases with no gene match: 1. The CDR3 contains 13 residues. The CDR3 spells CASKTGGNQPQHF. The CDR3 DNA reads TGTGCCAGCAAGACAGGGGGCAATCAGCCCCAGCATTTT.

V usage is TRBV18 and J usage is TRBJ1-1; 7 bases map to TRBD1. The V gene end was trimmed by 3 bases and the J gene end by 6 bases; junction bases not matched to a gene: 13. There are 16 residues in the CDR3. Per the germline V gene, CDR1 is KGHSH and CDR2 is LQKENI. CDR3 amino acids: CASSPQTGTLNAEAFF. In DNA, the CDR3 is TGTGCCAGCTCACCCCAGACAGGGACTCTTAACGCTGAAGCTTTCTTT.

The chain combines TRBV18 with TRBJ1-1; a weak D match, TRBD1 (6 bases). CDR3 length: 16 residues. Trimming pared 5 bases from V and 5 bases from J, leaving 21 bases between. The germline V gene encodes CDR1 KGHSH and CDR2 LQKENI. The CDR3 DNA reads TGTGCCAGCTCAACCACCAAGGGAGGTACAGGGACTGAAGCTTTCTTT. It codes for CASSTTKGGTGTEAFF. The complete variable domain, with remaining parts taken from reference TRBV18 and TRBJ1-1, reads NAGVMQNPRHLVRRRGQEARLRCSPMKGHSHVYWYRQLPEEGLKFMVYLQKENIIDESGMPKERFSAEFPKEGPSILRIQQVVRGDSAAYFCASSTTKGGTGTEAFFGQGTRLTVV.

J is TRBJ2-5 and V is TRBV14; 12 bases are shared with TRBD1. Germline V gives CDR1 SGHDN, CDR2 FVKESK. The CDR3 is 15 amino acids. With V trimmed by 7 bases and J by 5 bases, 8 bases remained unmatched. CDR3 residues: CASKTGTGGRETQYF. In DNA, the CDR3 is TGTGCCAGCAAGACCGGGACAGGGGGCCGGGAGACCCAGTACTTC.

The chain links TRBV6-5 to TRBJ1-2, with TRBD1 matching 7 bases. The CDR3 is 13 residues long. Germline V gives CDR1 MNHEY, CDR2 SVGAGI. V was clipped by 11 bases and J by 2 bases; unmatched bases: 8. CDR3 nucleotides: TGTGCCGTCCAAGGGACAGAAAACTATGGCTACACCTTC. Translation gives CAVQGTENYGYTF.

This chain uses TRBV19 with TRBJ2-7, with D unclear. Trimming took 4 bases from V and 0 from J, leaving 7 bases between them. The CDR3 has 13 residues. Per the germline V gene, CDR1 is LNHDA and CDR2 is SQIVND (reference sequence). Here the CDR3 reads CASSTTASYEQYF. DNA for the CDR3: TGTGCCAGTAGTACAACAGCCTCCTACGAGCAGTACTTC.

V and J are TRBV5-1 and TRBJ2-5; 16 bases agree with TRBD2. Per germline, CDR1 SGHRS and CDR2 YFSETQ. This CDR3 is 15 amino acids long. Trimming at V came to 3 bases and at J to 9 bases, leaving 5 bases not matched to a gene. The CDR3 nucleotides read TGCGCCAGCAGCTCGGGACTAGCGGGGGGGTTCCCCCAGTACTTC. Translated, it gives CASSSGLAGGFPQYF.

The chain is built from TRBV7-2 and TRBJ2-1; D is unresolved. V was cut by 4 bases and J by 1 base, with 11 bases left in between. The germline V gene encodes CDR1 SGHTA and CDR2 FQGNSA. This CDR3 has 15 residues. The CDR3 DNA sequence: TGTGCCAGCAGCTCAACTCCGAGGTCCTACAATGAGCAGTTCTTC. Amino acid sequence: CASSSTPRSYNEQFF.

The chain recombines TRBV5-6 with TRBJ2-7; possibly TRBD1 for D (5 bases). Germline assignment: CDR1 SGHDT and CDR2 YYEEEE. The CDR3 contains 15 residues. Trimming stripped 0 bases from V and 0 bases from J, with 10 bases between. The CDR3 loop is CASSLGAGFSYEQYF. Here the CDR3 DNA reads TGTGCCAGCAGCTTGGGTGCAGGGTTCTCCTACGAGCAGTACTTC.

V usage is TRBV3-1 (or the pseudogene TRBV3-2) and J usage is TRBJ2-7, with D possibly being TRBD2 (5 bases). Germline V gene data show CDR1 as LGHDT and CDR2 as YNNKEL (reference sequence). Trimming left V 10 bases short and J 6 bases short, with 19 bases between. This CDR3 contains 13 residues. The chain's CDR3 is CAISTFGGTEQYF. The CDR3 DNA follows: TGTGCCATCTCGACCTTCGGAGGAACCGAGCAGTACTTC.

V and J are TRBV4-1 and TRBJ2-7; 12 bases map to TRBD1. The CDR3 spans 16 residues. CDR1 is MGHRA, CDR2 YSYEKL, per germline. V was pared by 4 bases and J by 7 bases, with 11 bases of the junction left unmatched. The CDR3 DNA reads TGCGCCAGCAGCCGTGCCACCGGGACAGGGGGCAAAGAGCAGTACTTC. Protein product: CASSRATGTGGKEQYF.

J is TRBJ2-7 and V is TRBV28, with 9 bases fitting TRBD2. The CDR3 length is 16 residues. J was trimmed by 7 bases and V by 2 bases; bases with no gene match: 12. Germline CDR1 reads MDHEN; CDR2 reads SYDVKM. CDR3 residues: CASSLGGRLTSGEQYF. CDR3 nucleotide sequence: TGTGCCAGCAGTTTAGGGGGGAGGTTGACTAGCGGAGAGCAGTACTTC.

The chain uses TRBV5-1 and TRBJ1-5; the D gene is possibly TRBD1 (5 bases). The V gene's germline CDR1 is SGHRS and CDR2 YFSETQ. V was trimmed by 3 bases and J by 7 bases, leaving 17 bases between them. The CDR3 spans 15 residues. The DNA of the CDR3 is TGCGCCAGCAGCTCCCAGCCCGGGACTGGCCAGCCCCAGCATTTT. It translates to CASSSQPGTGQPQHF.

In DNA, the CDR3 is TGTGCCAGCAGTTCTGACAGGTCGAACACCGGGGAGCTGTTTTTT. Protein sequence: CASSSDRSNTGELFF. V gene TRBV6-5 combines with J gene TRBJ2-2; D may be TRBD1 (6 bases). CDR3 length equals 15 residues. Germline loops: CDR1 MNHEY, CDR2 SVGAGI. The V and J ends lost 4 bases and 0 bases respectively, with 9 bases between them.

The CDR3 loop is CASSLGGGATNEKLFF. Here the CDR3 DNA reads TGTGCCAGCAGCTTGGGCGGCGGGGCAACTAATGAAAAACTGTTTTTT. The chain employs TRBV5-4 and TRBJ1-4; D remains ambiguous. V lost 0 bases and J lost 0, with 9 bases in between. Germline assignment: CDR1 SGHNT and CDR2 YYREEE (reference sequence). The CDR3 is 16 residues long.

This clone occurred once. V and J are TRBV28 and TRBJ2-7; perhaps D is TRBD1 or TRBD2 (5 bases each). Germline assignment: CDR1 MDHEN and CDR2 SYDVKM. This CDR3 contains 13 residues. V was clipped by 4 bases and J by 3 bases, with 10 bases between them. CDR3 residues: CASSSGTIYEQYF. CDR3 DNA sequence: TGTGCCAGCAGTTCAGGGACGATCTACGAGCAGTACTTC.